The next 24 T cell receptor beta chains were all read from a single sample in a study of PD-1 blockade in classical Hodgkin lymphoma. Libraries were prepared by immunoSEQ multiplex PCR; TCRdb keeps only in-frame clonotypes and omits some of them. The profile shows 90,000 to 100,000 clones, 80% to 90% of them singletons. Exposure to brentuximab vedotin varied, and each patient had relapsed following autologous stem cell transplantation. Sequenced material: peripheral blood mononuclear cells (PBMCs), taken before the second cycle of nivolumab. All receptors come from a human donor with classical Hodgkin lymphoma.

This chain joins TRBV7-8 and TRBJ1-1; TRBD1 is a possible D gene (5 bases). The length of the CDR3 is 18 residues. V lost 5 bases and J 0 bases, leaving 22 bases between the germline ends. Germline lookup yields CDR1 SGHVS and CDR2 FQNEAQ. In nucleotides, the CDR3 is TGTGCCAGCAGCCAACCAGACAGAGAGAAACGACTGAACACTGAAGCTTTCTTT. Encoded protein: CASSQPDREKRLNTEAFF.

The chain links TRBV19 to TRBJ1-1, with 9 nucleotides matching TRBD1. The V gene end was trimmed by 6 bases and the J gene end by 4 bases; junction bases not matched to a gene: 6. This CDR3 is 14 amino acids long. Germline CDR1 LNHDA, CDR2 SQIVND (reference sequence). This CDR3 reads CASRTTGGTTEAFF. The CDR3 bases are TGTGCCAGTAGGACGACAGGGGGGACCACTGAAGCTTTCTTT. Full variable domain (missing parts from reference TRBV19 and TRBJ1-1): DGGITQSPKYLFRKEGQNVTLSCEQNLNHDAMYWYRQDPGQGLRLIYYSQIVNDFQKGDIAEGYSVSREKKESFPLTVTSAQKNPTAFYLCASRTTGGTTEAFFGQGTRLTVV.

The chain combines TRBV2 with TRBJ2-2, with a possible D match to TRBD1 (6 bases). Germline V gene sequence: CDR1 SNHLY, CDR2 FYNNEI. The CDR3 contains 15 residues. Trimming took off 7 bases at V and 4 bases at J, with 16 bases between the two ends. The CDR3 is CASNPEGGSTGELFF. In nucleotides, the CDR3 is TGTGCCAGCAACCCTGAAGGGGGTTCCACCGGGGAGCTGTTTTTT.

The chain joins TRBV4-2 to TRBJ2-1, with a possible D match to TRBD1 (7 bases). The germline V gene encodes CDR1 LGHNA and CDR2 YNFKEQ. V was clipped by 0 bases and J by 14 bases, with 14 bases between them. The CDR3 has 13 amino acids. The CDR3 is CASSQELDREEFF. For the CDR3, the DNA is TGTGCCAGCAGCCAAGAGCTCGACAGGGAGGAGTTCTTC.

The rearrangement uses TRBV29-1 and TRBJ1-6; 7 bases line up with TRBD1. The germline V gene encodes CDR1 SQVTM and CDR2 ANQGSEA. The CDR3 sequence is 13 residues long. J was trimmed by 10 bases and V by 7 bases; bases with no gene match: 10. The CDR3 region is CSAKVGGGSPLHF. In DNA form, the CDR3 reads TGCAGCGCCAAGGTAGGGGGCGGCTCACCCCTCCACTTT.

As for this clone: Additional DNA sequences in this sample encode the identical CDR3. This chain links TRBV7-6 with TRBJ2-3; 10 bases line up with TRBD2. Germline lookup yields CDR1 SGHVS and CDR2 FNYEAQ. The length of the CDR3 is 16 residues. Trimming cost V 1 base and J 1 base; bases outside gene matches: 2. The CDR3 DNA is TGTGCCAGCAGCTTAGGACTAGCGGGCGGCACAGATACGCAGTATTTT. The encoded protein is CASSLGLAGGTDTQYF.

The chain employs TRBV10-2 and TRBJ2-3; 9 bases fit TRBD2. J was trimmed by 4 bases and V by 5 bases; bases with no gene match: 7. CDR1 WSHSY and CDR2 SAAADI come from the germline V gene. The CDR3 has 15 amino acids. CDR3 bases: TGCGCCAGCAGTTGGGCGGGAGGGCTTTCAGATACGCAGTATTTT. It encodes CASSWAGGLSDTQYF.

The chain is built from TRBV6-1 and TRBJ2-5; D uncertain. V lost 3 bases and J lost 0, with 11 bases in between. The CDR3 covers 15 residues. CDR1 is MNHNS and CDR2 is SASEGT in the germline V gene. The DNA of the CDR3 is TGTGCCAGCAGTGAGCAGGTGCTTAACCAAGAGACCCAGTACTTC. It encodes CASSEQVLNQETQYF.

The chain has TRBV19 and TRBJ1-5; 7 positions match TRBD1. Germline values: CDR1 LNHDA, CDR2 SQIVND (reference sequence). V was clipped by 5 bases and J by 0 bases; unmatched bases: 4. There are 15 residues in the CDR3. The CDR3 loop reads CASSQDRYSNQPQHF. The CDR3 DNA reads TGTGCCAGTAGTCAGGACAGGTATAGCAATCAGCCCCAGCATTTT.

This clone was seen a handful of times. The chain couples TRBV5-4 to TRBJ2-2; 8 bases line up with TRBD2. Trimming took 4 bases from V and 4 from J; bases not matched to a gene: 12. CDR3 length equals 17 residues. Germline V gene sequence: CDR1 SGHNT, CDR2 YYREEE (reference sequence). Here the CDR3 reads CASSPYGGGPPTGELFF. For the CDR3, the DNA is TGTGCCAGCAGCCCCTACGGCGGGGGGCCCCCCACCGGGGAGCTGTTTTTT. Full variable domain (rest looked up from reference TRBV5-4 and TRBJ2-2): ETGVTQSPTHLIKTRGQQVTLRCSSQSGHNTVSWYQQALGQGPQFIFQYYREEENGRGNFPPRFSGLQFPNYSSELNVNALELDDSALYLCASSPYGGGPPTGELFFGEGSRLTVL.

The chain carries TRBV4-1 and TRBJ2-2; maybe TRBD2 (6 bases). Germline V gene sequence: CDR1 MGHRA, CDR2 YSYEKL. This CDR3 spans 19 amino acids. V was trimmed by 1 base and J by 1 base, leaving 19 bases between them. CDR3 in DNA: TGCGCCAGCAGCCAAGTTTTTGCTCTTCGGGGGAAGAACACCGGGGAGCTGTTTTTT. This translates into CASSQVFALRGKNTGELFF.

With regard to this clone: Other DNA sequences in this specimen translate into the identical CDR3. CDR3 residues: CASSLSGNEQFF. The CDR3 region has the DNA TGTGCCAGCAGCTTATCGGGGAATGAGCAGTTCTTC. This sequence joins TRBV7-9 and TRBJ2-1; D is perhaps TRBD2 (5 bases). This CDR3 comprises 12 residues. CDR1 and CDR2 (germline): SEHNR, FQNEAQ (reference sequence). V lost 2 bases and J 7 bases, leaving 6 bases between the germline ends.

This rearrangement joins TRBV5-1 to TRBJ2-5; 7 bases align to TRBD2. The J segment lost 3 bases and the V segment lost 0 bases, leaving 11 bases of the junction unmatched. The CDR3 consists of 17 residues. Germline V CDR1 and CDR2: SGHRS, YFSETQ. The CDR3 DNA is TGCGCCAGCAGCTTGGAACTAGGGAGGGACGGAAAAGAGACCCAGTACTTC. Its translation is CASSLELGRDGKETQYF.

This rearrangement joins TRBV27 to TRBJ2-3; D uncertain. This CDR3 spans 12 amino acids. V was pared by 3 bases and J by 2 bases, with 3 bases between. Germline CDR1 is MNHEY and CDR2 is SMNVEV (reference sequence). The CDR3 reads CASSFDTDTQYF. The DNA of the CDR3 is TGTGCCAGCAGTTTCGACACAGATACGCAGTATTTT.

The V gene is TRBV28, the J gene TRBJ2-7; a weak D match, TRBD1 (6 bases). Germline V lookup: CDR1 MDHEN, CDR2 SYDVKM. The CDR3 has 14 amino acids. The V gene lost 5 bases and the J gene lost 5 bases, with 16 bases spanning the gap. The DNA for the CDR3 is TGTGCCAGCAGTCCCGGCCCCAGGGGCGACGAGCAGTACTTC. It yields the protein CASSPGPRGDEQYF.

The V gene is TRBV28, the J gene TRBJ1-1; no reliable D call. Trimming cost V 6 bases and J 0 bases, with 14 bases left between them. The germline V gene encodes CDR1 MDHEN and CDR2 SYDVKM. The CDR3 has 15 amino acids. The CDR3 reads CASSPGTSLNTEAFF. The CDR3 DNA follows: TGTGCCAGCAGCCCAGGAACGTCCTTGAACACTGAAGCTTTCTTT. Filled out from reference TRBV28 and TRBJ1-1, the complete variable domain reads DVKVTQSSRYLVKRTGEKVFLECVQDMDHENMFWYRQDPGLGLRLIYFSYDVKMKEKGDIPEGYSVSREKKERFSLILESASTNQTSMYLCASSPGTSLNTEAFFGQGTRLTVV.

This chain links TRBV6-4 with TRBJ2-1, with 11 positions matching TRBD2. The CDR3 sequence is 14 residues long. The V and J ends lost 4 bases and 9 bases, in that order; junction bases with no gene match: 5. Germline-derived CDR1 and CDR2 are MRHNA and SNTAGT. The CDR3: CASSATGTSGEQFF. DNA for the CDR3: TGTGCCAGCAGTGCCACCGGGACTAGCGGTGAGCAGTTCTTC.

V is TRBV2 and J is TRBJ2-2; D may be TRBD1 or TRBD2 (5 bases each). Germline values: CDR1 SNHLY, CDR2 FYNNEI. CDR3 length equals 14 residues. The germline V and J ends were trimmed by 4 bases and 5 bases, with 11 bases remaining between them. The CDR3 DNA is TGTGCCAGCAGTGCCGGGACCGCAACCGGGGAGCTGTTTTTT. It yields the protein CASSAGTATGELFF. Supplemented by reference TRBV2 and TRBJ2-2, the full variable domain reads EPEVTQTPSHQVTQMGQEVILRCVPISNHLYFYWYRQILGQKVEFLVSFYNNEISEKSEIFDDQFSVERPDGSNFTLKIRSTKLEDSAMYFCASSAGTATGELFFGEGSRLTVL.

This chain links TRBV28 with TRBJ1-4; D uncertain. Germline V gene lookup returns CDR1 MDHEN and CDR2 SYDVKM. The length of the CDR3 is 17 residues. The V and J ends lost 3 bases and 0 bases respectively, with 14 bases between them. CDR3 DNA: TGTGCCAGCAGTTTGGGTTTGACCGCCGCAACTAATGAAAAACTGTTTTTT. It encodes CASSLGLTAATNEKLFF.

The chain employs TRBV6-5 and TRBJ1-3; D may be TRBD1 (6 bases). V was pared by 7 bases and J by 4 bases, with 17 bases between. CDR1 is MNHEY, CDR2 SVGAGI, per germline. The CDR3 runs to 15 residues. The CDR3 here is CASKTQQGLGNTIYF. The CDR3 nucleotides read TGTGCCAGCAAAACCCAACAGGGACTCGGAAACACCATATATTTT.

The chain has TRBV18 and TRBJ1-5; no clear D gene. The V and J ends lost 1 base and 2 bases respectively, with 12 bases between them. CDR3 length: 16 residues. In germline, CDR1 is KGHSH, CDR2 LQKENI. The DNA of the CDR3 is TGTGCCAGCTCACCACTAAGACCCCGAGGCAATCAGCCCCAGCATTTT. Its translation: CASSPLRPRGNQPQHF.

CDR3 DNA sequence: TGTGCCAGCAGTTTATTCTCCGGACGGCAGCCCCAGCATTTT. The encoded protein is CASSLFSGRQPQHF. The V and J genes are TRBV28 and TRBJ1-5; D not certain. Between the trimmed V and J ends, which lost 1 base and 7 bases, there was a span of 11 bases. Looked up from germline, CDR1 is MDHEN and CDR2 is SYDVKM. This CDR3 is built from 14 residues.

The chain employs TRBV6-5 and TRBJ2-1; D is ambiguous. The CDR3 is 13 amino acids. The V and J ends lost 6 bases and 0 bases respectively, with 6 bases between them. CDR1 and CDR2 from the germline V gene are MNHEY and SVGAGI. The CDR3 reads CASSPSSYNEQFF. CDR3 DNA: TGTGCCAGCAGCCCTTCCTCCTACAATGAGCAGTTCTTC.

V usage is TRBV18 and J usage is TRBJ2-7, with D possibly called TRBD1 or TRBD2 (5 bases each). V shed 3 bases and J shed 2 bases, with 11 bases lying between them. Germline CDR1 and CDR2: KGHSH and LQKENI. The CDR3 is 14 amino acids. The chain's CDR3 is CASSPGPGPYEQYF. The DNA for the CDR3 is TGTGCCAGCTCACCCGGACCGGGACCCTACGAGCAGTACTTC.